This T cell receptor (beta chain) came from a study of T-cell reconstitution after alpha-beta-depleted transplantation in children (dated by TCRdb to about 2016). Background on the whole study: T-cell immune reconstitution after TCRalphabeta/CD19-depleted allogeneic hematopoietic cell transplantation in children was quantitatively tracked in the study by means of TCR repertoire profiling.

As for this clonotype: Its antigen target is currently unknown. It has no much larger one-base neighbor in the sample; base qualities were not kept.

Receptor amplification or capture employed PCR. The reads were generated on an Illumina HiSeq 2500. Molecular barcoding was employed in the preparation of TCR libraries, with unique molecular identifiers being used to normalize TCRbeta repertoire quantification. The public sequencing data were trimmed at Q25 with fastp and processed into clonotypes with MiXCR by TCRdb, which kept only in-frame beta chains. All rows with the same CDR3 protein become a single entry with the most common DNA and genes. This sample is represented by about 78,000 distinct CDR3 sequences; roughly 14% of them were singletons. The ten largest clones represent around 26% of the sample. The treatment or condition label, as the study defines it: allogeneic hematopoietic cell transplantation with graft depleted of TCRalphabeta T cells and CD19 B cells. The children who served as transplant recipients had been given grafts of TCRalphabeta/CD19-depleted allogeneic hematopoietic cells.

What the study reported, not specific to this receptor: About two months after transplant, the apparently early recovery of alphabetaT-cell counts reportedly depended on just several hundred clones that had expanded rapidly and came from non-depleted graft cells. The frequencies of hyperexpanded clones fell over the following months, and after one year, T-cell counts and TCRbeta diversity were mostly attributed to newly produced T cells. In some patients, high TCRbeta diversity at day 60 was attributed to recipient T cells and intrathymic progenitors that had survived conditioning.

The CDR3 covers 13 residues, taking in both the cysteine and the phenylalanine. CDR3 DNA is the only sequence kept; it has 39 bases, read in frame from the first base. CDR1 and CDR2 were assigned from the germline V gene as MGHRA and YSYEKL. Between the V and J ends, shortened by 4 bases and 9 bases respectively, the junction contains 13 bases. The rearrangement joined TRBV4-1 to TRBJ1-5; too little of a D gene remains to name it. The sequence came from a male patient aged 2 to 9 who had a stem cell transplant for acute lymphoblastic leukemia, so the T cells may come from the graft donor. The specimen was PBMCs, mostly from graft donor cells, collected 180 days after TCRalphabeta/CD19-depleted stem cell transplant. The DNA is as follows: TGCGCCAGCAGCCCTGTTATTATAGGGCCCCAGCATTTT. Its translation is CASSPVIIGPQHF.